The sequence of this T cell receptor beta chain was determined in a study of shared clonotypes between healthy human individuals (dated by TCRdb to 2018 to 2021). Study-wide context: The cohort included three men and a couple of women between 18 and 49 years of age. For each donor, three plates each were used for CD4 naive and CD4 memory, two plates were used for CD8 naive, and one plate was used for CD8 memory. Blood TCR repertoires of a handful of healthy adults were deeply sequenced to estimate repertoire size and the extent of clonotype sharing between individuals. Leukapheresis yielded between about 0.9 and 9.5 billion PBMCs per donor. To increase sequencing depth and limit assay-specific biases, different laboratories used diverse techniques to prepare libraries and sequence TCR repertoires. Overall results and qualifications from the work: Roughly 5.2% of naive CD4, around 4% of naive CD8, 2.3% of memory CD4, and approximately 0.4% of memory CD8 clonotypes were shared across several donors. Clonotypes shared by all four sorted-subset donors showed higher generation probabilities than non-shared clonotypes. Naive subsets generally had larger estimated clonotype richness than memory subsets. Pairwise subsampling led to the expectation that sequencing depth would affect the degree of clonotype sharing among donors. Because the study included a small number of donors, the genetic and exposure-history diversity represented was limited. Sampling was restricted to blood, and TCR repertoires in tissue are likely to differ from TCR repertoires in blood. Even with the large sequencing depth, rarefaction of the sorted-subset datasets indicated that sequencing was incomplete.

The germline ends are 15 bases apart after V is trimmed by 4 bases and J by 0 bases. Reading from cysteine to phenylalanine, the CDR3 counts 16 amino acids. The kept DNA is CDR3 alone, 48 bases in frame from the first base. Per the germline V gene, SGHRS is the CDR1 and YFSETQ is the CDR2. Regarding this clone: The antigen it recognizes is unknown. Base qualities were left out, and no much larger clone turns up one base away.

Using the deep immunoSEQ assay, multiplex PCR amplified TCR CDR3 regions from genomic DNA. For each cell subset, the extracted genomic DNA was distributed evenly across all wells of several immunoSEQ 96-well plates, and each plate served as one replicate. For sorted subsets, approximately 190 ng of genomic DNA, equivalent to some 30,000 T cell genomes, went into each replicate PCR. The purified libraries were quantified using a Qubit 3.0 fluorometer, sized with a Bioanalyzer 2100, and then quantified again using the KAPA Library Quantification kit. Every immunoSEQ 96-well plate was sequenced on a dedicated single-read 150-cycle Illumina NextSeq 550 flow cell. The paper's data handling went like this. Because only junctional sequences without quality scores were contained in the immunoSEQ output, filtering matching that applied to full-length reads could not be performed. Sequences were annotated with PyIR, a Python wrapper for IgBLAST v1.9, using IMGT germline references to assign V/J genes and CDR3. Reads with weak V/J assignments (E-value above 1e-6), missing CDR3, stop codons, out-of-frame junctions, or ambiguous translated residues were removed. V3J clonotypes were defined by identical inferred V gene, J gene, and CDR3 amino acid sequence. To compute the percentage overlap between repertoires, the number of shared unique clonotypes was divided by the size of the smaller repertoire. Three approaches were used to assess repertoire richness: RTK rarefaction, the Chao1 estimator, and Recon v2.1 estimates of unobserved clonotypes. OLGA was used to compute generation probabilities for all TCRbeta clonotypes that the gDNA method yielded from a few donors. TCRdb re-hosts the immuneACCESS table, in-frame sequences only. Its copies lack some clones; in the studies checked, an unresolved V gene accounts for under half of them, and the cause for the rest is not known. That table gives V, J and clone size, and the DNA gave D and trimming. A total of 2 million to 3 million clones appear in this sample, 93% of them only once. Approximately 0.35% of the sample is in the top ten clones.

Healthy HIV-negative adults with no recently reported acute infections or vaccinations were included as donors. Every donor was a Caucasian adult residing in Nashville, Tennessee, USA. CD4+ T cells were enriched by magnetic negative selection, after which naive cells were positively selected on CD45RA and the negative fraction was taken as the memory subset. Blood was obtained by leukapheresis, after which PBMCs were separated by Ficoll-Histopaque density gradient centrifugation and cryopreserved in liquid nitrogen vapor phase. Analytical flow cytometry was used to check the purity and quantity of each magnetically sorted T cell population. Each sorted fraction had its genomic DNA isolated and then quantified by UV absorbance on a Nanodrop 2000c.

The rearranged chain carries TRBV5-1 and TRBJ2-3; TRBD2 is a possible D gene, resting on 6 matching bases. Sequencing was carried out using naive CD4+ T cells from PBMCs. Per the publication, the cell subset or site label means: CD45RA+ positively selected. This sequence was found in a man younger than 35 in good health. Some clones in this sample may be carry-over from other donors' samples. The sequence in DNA is TGCGCCAGCAGCACGGGACTTCATGGGAGCACAGATACGCAGTATTTT. This is translated as CASSTGLHGSTDTQYF.